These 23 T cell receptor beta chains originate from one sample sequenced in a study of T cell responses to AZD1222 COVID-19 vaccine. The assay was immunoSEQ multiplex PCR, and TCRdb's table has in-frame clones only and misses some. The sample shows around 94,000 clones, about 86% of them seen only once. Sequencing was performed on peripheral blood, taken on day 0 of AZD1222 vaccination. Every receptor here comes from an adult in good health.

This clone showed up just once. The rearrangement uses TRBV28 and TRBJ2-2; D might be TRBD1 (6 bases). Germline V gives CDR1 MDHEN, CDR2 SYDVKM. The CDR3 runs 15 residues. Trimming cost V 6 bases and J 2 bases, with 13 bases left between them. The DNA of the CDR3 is TGTGCCAGCAGAAAAAGGACAGTTAACACCGGGGAGCTGTTTTTT. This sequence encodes CASRKRTVNTGELFF. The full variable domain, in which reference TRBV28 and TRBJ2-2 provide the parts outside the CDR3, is DVKVTQSSRYLVKRTGEKVFLECVQDMDHENMFWYRQDPGLGLRLIYFSYDVKMKEKGDIPEGYSVSREKKERFSLILESASTNQTSMYLCASRKRTVNTGELFFGEGSRLTVL.

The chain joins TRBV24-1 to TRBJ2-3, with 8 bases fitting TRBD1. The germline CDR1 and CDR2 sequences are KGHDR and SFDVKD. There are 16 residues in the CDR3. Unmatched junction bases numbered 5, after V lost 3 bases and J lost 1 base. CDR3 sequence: CATSDQPTGGTDTQYF. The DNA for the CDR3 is TGTGCCACCAGTGATCAACCGACAGGGGGCACAGATACGCAGTATTTT.

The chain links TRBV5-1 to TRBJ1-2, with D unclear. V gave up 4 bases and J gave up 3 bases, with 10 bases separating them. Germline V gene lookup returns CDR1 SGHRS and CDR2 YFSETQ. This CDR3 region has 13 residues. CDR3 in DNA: TGCGCCAGCAGCAGCAGGAGTCACTATGGCTACACCTTC. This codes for CASSSRSHYGYTF. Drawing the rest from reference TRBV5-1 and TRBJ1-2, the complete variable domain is KAGVTQTPRYLIKTRGQQVTLSCSPISGHRSVSWYQQTPGQGLQFLFEYFSETQRNKGNFPGRFSGRQFSNSRSEMNVSTLELGDSALYLCASSSRSHYGYTFGSGTRLTVV.

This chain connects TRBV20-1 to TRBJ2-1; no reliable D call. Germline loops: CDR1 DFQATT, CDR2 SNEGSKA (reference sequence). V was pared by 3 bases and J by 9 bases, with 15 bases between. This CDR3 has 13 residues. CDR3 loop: CSASRAASGEQFF. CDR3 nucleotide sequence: TGCAGTGCTAGTAGGGCCGCCTCCGGTGAGCAGTTCTTC.

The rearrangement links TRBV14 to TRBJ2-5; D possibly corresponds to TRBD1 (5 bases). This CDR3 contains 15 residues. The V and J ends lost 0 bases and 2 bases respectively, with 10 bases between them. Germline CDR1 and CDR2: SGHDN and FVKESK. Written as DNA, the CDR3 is TGTGCCAGCAGCCAAGAGTTGGCAGGGCAAGAGACCCAGTACTTC. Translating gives CASSQELAGQETQYF.

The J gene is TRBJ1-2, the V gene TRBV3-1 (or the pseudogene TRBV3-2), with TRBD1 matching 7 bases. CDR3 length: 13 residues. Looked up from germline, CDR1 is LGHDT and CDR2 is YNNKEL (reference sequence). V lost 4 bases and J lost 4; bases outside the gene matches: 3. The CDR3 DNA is TGTGCCAGCAGCCGGGGACAGTTCTATGGCTACACCTTC. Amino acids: CASSRGQFYGYTF.

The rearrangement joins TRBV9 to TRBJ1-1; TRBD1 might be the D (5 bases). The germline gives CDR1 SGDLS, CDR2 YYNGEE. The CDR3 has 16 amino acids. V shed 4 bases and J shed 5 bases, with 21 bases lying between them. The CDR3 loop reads CASSPGTPAMGTEAFF. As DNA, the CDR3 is TGTGCCAGCAGCCCGGGGACTCCTGCCATGGGGACTGAAGCTTTCTTT.

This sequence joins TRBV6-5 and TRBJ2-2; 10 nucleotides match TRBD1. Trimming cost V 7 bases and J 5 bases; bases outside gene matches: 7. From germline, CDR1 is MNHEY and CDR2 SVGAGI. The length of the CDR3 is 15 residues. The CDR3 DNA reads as TGTGCCAGCACCGACAGGGGGCGTGGGACCGGGGAGCTGTTTTTT. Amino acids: CASTDRGRGTGELFF.

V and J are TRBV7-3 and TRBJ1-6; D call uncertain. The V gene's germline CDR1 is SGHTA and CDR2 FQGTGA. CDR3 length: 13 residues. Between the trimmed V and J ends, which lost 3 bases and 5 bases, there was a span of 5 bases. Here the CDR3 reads CASSLEHNSPLHF. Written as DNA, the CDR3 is TGTGCCAGCAGCTTGGAGCATAATTCACCCCTCCACTTT.

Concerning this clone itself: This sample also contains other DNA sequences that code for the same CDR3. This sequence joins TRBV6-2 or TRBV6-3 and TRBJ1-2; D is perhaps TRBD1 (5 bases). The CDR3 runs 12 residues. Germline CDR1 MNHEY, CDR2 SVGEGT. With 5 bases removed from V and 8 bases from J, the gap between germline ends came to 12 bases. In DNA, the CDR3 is TGTGCCAGCAGTCCCCGAGAGGGGGGCTACACCTTC. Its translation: CASSPREGGYTF.

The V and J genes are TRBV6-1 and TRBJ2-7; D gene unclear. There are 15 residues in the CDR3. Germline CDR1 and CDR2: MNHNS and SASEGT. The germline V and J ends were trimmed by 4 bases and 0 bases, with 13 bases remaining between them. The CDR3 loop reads CASSGARGSSYEQYF. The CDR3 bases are TGTGCCAGCAGTGGAGCCCGTGGCAGCTCCTACGAGCAGTACTTC.

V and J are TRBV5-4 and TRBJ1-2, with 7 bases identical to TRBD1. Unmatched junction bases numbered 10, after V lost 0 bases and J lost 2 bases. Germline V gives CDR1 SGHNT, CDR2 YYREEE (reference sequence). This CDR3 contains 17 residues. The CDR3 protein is CASSLAGDSLRNYGYTF. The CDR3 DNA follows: TGTGCCAGCAGCTTGGCAGGGGACAGCTTAAGGAACTATGGCTACACCTTC.

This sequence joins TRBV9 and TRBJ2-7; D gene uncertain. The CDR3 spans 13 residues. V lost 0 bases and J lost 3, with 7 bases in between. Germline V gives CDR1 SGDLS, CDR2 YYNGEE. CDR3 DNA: TGTGCCAGCAGCGTAGATGGGAACTACGAGCAGTACTTC. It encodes CASSVDGNYEQYF.

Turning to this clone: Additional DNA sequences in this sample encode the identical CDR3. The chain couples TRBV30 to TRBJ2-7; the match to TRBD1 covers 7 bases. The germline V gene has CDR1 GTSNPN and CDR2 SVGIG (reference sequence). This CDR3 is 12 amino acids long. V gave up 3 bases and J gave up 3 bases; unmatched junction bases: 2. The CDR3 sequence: CAWSPGGYEQYF. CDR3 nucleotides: TGTGCCTGGAGCCCAGGGGGCTACGAGCAGTACTTC. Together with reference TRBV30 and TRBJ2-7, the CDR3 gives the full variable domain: SQTIHQWPATLVQPVGSPLSLECTVEGTSNPNLYWYRQAAGRGLQLLFYSVGIGQISSEVPQNLSASRPQDRQFILSSKKLLLSDSGFYLCAWSPGGYEQYFGPGTRLTVT.

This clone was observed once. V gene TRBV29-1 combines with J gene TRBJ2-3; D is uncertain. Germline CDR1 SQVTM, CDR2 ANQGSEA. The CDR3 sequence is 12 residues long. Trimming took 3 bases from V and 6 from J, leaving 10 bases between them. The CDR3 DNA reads TGCAGCGTTGACTTGGGATACGATACGCAGTATTTT. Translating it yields CSVDLGYDTQYF.

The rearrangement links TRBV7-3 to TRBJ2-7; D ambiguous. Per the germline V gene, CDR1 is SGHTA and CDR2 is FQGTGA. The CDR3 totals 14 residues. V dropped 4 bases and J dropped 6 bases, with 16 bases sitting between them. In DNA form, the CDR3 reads TGTGCCAGCAGCTCCCGGGTCGTGAGGTTCGAGCAGTACTTC. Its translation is CASSSRVVRFEQYF.

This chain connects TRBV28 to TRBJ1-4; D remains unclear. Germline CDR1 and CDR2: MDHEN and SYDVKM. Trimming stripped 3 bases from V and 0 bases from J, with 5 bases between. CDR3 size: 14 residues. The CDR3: CASSFRPTNEKLFF. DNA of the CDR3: TGTGCCAGCAGTTTTCGCCCAACTAATGAAAAACTGTTTTTT.

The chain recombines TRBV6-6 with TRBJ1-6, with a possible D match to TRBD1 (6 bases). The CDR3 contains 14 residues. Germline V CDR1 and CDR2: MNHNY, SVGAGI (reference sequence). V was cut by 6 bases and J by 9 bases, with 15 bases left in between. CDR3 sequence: CASSSGQLGSPLHF. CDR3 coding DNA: TGTGCCAGCAGCTCCGGACAGTTGGGTTCACCCCTCCACTTT.

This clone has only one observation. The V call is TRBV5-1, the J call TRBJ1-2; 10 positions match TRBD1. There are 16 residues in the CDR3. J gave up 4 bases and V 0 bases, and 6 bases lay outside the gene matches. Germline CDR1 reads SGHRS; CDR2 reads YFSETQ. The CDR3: CASSLGGQGVVYGYTF. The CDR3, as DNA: TGCGCCAGCAGCTTGGGCGGACAGGGGGTTGTCTATGGCTACACCTTC.

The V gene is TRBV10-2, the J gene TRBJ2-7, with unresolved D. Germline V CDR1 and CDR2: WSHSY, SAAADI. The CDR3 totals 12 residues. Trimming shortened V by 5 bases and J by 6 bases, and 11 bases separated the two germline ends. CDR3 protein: CASSLSVVEQYF. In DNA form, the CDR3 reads TGCGCCAGCAGTCTATCGGTAGTCGAGCAGTACTTC.

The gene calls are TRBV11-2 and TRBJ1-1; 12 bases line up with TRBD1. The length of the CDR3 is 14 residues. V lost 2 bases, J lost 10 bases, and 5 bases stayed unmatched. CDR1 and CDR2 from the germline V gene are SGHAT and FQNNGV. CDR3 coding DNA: TGTGCCAGCAGCTTAAGGGACAGGGGGCTCCGAGCTTTCTTT. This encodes CASSLRDRGLRAFF.

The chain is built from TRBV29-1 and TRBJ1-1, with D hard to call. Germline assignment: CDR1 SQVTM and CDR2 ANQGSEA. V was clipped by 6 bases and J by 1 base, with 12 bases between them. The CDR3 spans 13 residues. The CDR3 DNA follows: TGCAGCGTCCGCGCAGGCGGGAACACTGAAGCTTTCTTT. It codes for CSVRAGGNTEAFF.

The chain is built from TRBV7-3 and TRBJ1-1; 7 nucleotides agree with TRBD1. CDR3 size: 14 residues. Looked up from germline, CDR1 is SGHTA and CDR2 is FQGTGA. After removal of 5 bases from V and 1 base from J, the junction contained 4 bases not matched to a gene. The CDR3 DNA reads TGTGCCAGCAGCATCGGGACAGCGAACACTGAAGCTTTCTTT. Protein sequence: CASSIGTANTEAFF.